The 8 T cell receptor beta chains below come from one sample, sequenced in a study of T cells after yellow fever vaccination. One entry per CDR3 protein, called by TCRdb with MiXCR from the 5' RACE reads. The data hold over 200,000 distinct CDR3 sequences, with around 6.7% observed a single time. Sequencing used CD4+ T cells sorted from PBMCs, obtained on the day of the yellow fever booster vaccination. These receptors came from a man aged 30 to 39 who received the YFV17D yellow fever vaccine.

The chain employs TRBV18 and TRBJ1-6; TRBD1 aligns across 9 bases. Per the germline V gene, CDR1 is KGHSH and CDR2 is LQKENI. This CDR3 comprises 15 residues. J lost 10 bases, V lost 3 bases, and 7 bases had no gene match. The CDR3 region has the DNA TGTGCCAGCTCACCCGGGACAGGGTTGGGGTCACCCCTCCACTTT. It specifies CASSPGTGLGSPLHF.

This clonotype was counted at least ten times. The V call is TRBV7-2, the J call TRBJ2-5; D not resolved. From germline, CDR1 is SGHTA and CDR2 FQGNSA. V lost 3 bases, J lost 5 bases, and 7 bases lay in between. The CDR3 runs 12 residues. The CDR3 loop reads CASSLLDETQYF. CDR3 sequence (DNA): TGTGCCAGCAGCTTGTTAGACGAGACCCAGTACTTC. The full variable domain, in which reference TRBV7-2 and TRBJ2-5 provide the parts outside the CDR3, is GAGVSQSPSNKVTEKGKDVELRCDPISGHTALYWYRQSLGQGLEFLIYFQGNSAPDKSGLPSDRFSAERTGGSVSTLTIQRTQQEDSAVYLCASSLLDETQYFGPGTRLLVL.

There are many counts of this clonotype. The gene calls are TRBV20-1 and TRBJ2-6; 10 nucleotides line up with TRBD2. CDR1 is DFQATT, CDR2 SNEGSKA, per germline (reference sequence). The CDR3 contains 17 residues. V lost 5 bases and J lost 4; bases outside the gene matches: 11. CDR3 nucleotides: TGCAGTGCTGCTCCTCCTAGCGGGAGCTCCGGGGCCAACGTCCTGACTTTC. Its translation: CSAAPPSGSSGANVLTF.

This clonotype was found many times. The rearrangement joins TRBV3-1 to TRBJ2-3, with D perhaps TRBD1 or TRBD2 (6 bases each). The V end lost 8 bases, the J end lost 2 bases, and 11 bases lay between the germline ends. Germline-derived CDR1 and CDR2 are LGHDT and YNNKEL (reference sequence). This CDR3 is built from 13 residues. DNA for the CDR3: TGTGCCAGCCGGGGGCTGATCACAGATACGCAGTATTTT. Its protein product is CASRGLITDTQYF.

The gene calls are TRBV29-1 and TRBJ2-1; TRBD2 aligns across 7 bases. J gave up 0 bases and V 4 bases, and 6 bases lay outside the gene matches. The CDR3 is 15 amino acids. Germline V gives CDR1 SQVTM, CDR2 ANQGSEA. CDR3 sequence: CSVGEAGFSYNEQFF. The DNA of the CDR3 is TGCAGCGTTGGGGAAGCGGGATTCTCCTACAATGAGCAGTTCTTC.

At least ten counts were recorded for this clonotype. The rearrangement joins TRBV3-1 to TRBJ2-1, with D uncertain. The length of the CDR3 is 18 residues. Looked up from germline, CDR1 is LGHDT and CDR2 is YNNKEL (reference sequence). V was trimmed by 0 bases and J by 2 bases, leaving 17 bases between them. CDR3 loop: CASSQDPGWQETYNEQFF. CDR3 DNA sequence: TGTGCCAGCAGCCAAGATCCGGGCTGGCAGGAAACCTACAATGAGCAGTTCTTC.

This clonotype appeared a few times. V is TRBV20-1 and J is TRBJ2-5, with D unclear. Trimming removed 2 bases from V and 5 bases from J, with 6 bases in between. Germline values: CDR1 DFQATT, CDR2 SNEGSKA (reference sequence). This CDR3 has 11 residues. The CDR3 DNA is TGCAGTGCTAGAAAAGGGGAGACCCAGTACTTC. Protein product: CSARKGETQYF.

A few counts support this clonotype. The CDR3 DNA reads TGTGCCAGCAGCTTAGTTCCAGAATACAATGAGCAGTTCTTC. Translation: CASSLVPEYNEQFF. This chain links TRBV7-2 with TRBJ2-1; D is unresolved. The CDR3 sequence is 14 residues long. Germline CDR1 is SGHTA and CDR2 is FQGNSA. V lost 1 base and J 4 bases, leaving 8 bases between the germline ends.